A single sample is the source of the 14 T cell receptor beta chains below, sequenced in a study of blood T cell repertoires in COVID-19. Generated by immunoSEQ multiplex PCR, the TCRdb table keeps only in-frame clones and is missing some. The sample shows 200,000 to 250,000 clones, 88% of them seen only once. Sequenced sample: PBMCs or T cells enriched from blood (not recorded which). These receptors originate from a woman in her 30s who had recovered from COVID-19.

A single count supports this clone. The chain carries TRBV5-5 and TRBJ1-6; D might be TRBD1 (5 bases). This CDR3 has 16 amino acids. Trimming took off 4 bases at V and 6 bases at J, with 17 bases between the two ends. Germline lookup yields CDR1 SGHKS and CDR2 YYEKEE (reference sequence). CDR3 amino acids: CASSGNGAQGNSPLHF. The CDR3 nucleotides read TGTGCCAGCAGCGGAAATGGGGCGCAGGGTAATTCACCCCTCCACTTT.

The V and J genes are TRBV18 and TRBJ2-1, with D possibly TRBD2 on 5 matching bases. The CDR3 spans 15 residues. Germline values: CDR1 KGHSH, CDR2 LQKENI. V shed 3 bases and J shed 6 bases, with 15 bases lying between them. In nucleotides, the CDR3 is TGTGCCAGCTCACCCCAGGACTCTTTCCCCAATGAGCAGTTCTTC. Its translation is CASSPQDSFPNEQFF.

The genes are TRBV4-3 and TRBJ2-3; TRBD2 is a possible D gene (5 bases). V dropped 2 bases and J dropped 4 bases, with 7 bases sitting between them. Germline assignment: CDR1 LGHNA and CDR2 YSLEER. This CDR3 has 13 residues. The CDR3 region is CASSQRRPDTQYF. The CDR3 nucleotides are TGCGCCAGCAGCCAACGGAGGCCAGATACGCAGTATTTT.

The chain combines TRBV5-1 with TRBJ1-1, with 8 bases that match TRBD1. The germline gives CDR1 SGHRS, CDR2 YFSETQ. Trimming took 4 bases from V and 4 from J; bases not matched to a gene: 9. CDR3 length equals 15 residues. The CDR3 reads CASSQTRQGSTEAFF. DNA of the CDR3: TGCGCCAGCAGCCAGACTCGACAGGGGAGCACTGAAGCTTTCTTT.

The V and J genes are TRBV6-4 and TRBJ2-7, with D possibly being TRBD1 (6 bases). V was cut by 7 bases and J by 3 bases, with 16 bases left in between. Looked up from germline, CDR1 is MRHNA and CDR2 is SNTAGT. The CDR3 covers 14 residues. The CDR3 region is CASNLLRDNYEQYF. Here the CDR3 DNA reads TGTGCCAGCAACCTATTACGGGACAACTACGAGCAGTACTTC.

The genes are TRBV28 and TRBJ2-7; 12 nucleotides match TRBD1. V shed 8 bases and J 2 bases; nucleotides not matched to a gene: 7. The CDR3 is made up of 15 amino acids. The germline gives CDR1 MDHEN, CDR2 SYDVKM. The DNA of the CDR3 is TGTGCCAGCGGACCGGGACAGGGGGCTCCCTACGAGCAGTACTTC. Residues: CASGPGQGAPYEQYF. Variable domain in full (rest from reference TRBV28 and TRBJ2-7): DVKVTQSSRYLVKRTGEKVFLECVQDMDHENMFWYRQDPGLGLRLIYFSYDVKMKEKGDIPEGYSVSREKKERFSLILESASTNQTSMYLCASGPGQGAPYEQYFGPGTRLTVT.

This clone was seen once. CDR3 nucleotides: TGTGCCAGTAGTAACCGGGACAGGGGTTCACCCCTCCACTTT. Translation gives CASSNRDRGSPLHF. The chain joins TRBV19 to TRBJ1-6; TRBD1 matches 10 bases. The V and J ends lost 4 bases and 9 bases, in that order; junction bases with no gene match: 3. The CDR3 is made up of 14 amino acids. CDR1 is LNHDA, CDR2 SQIVND, per germline (reference sequence).

The chain uses TRBV7-9 and TRBJ2-1; 7 positions match TRBD2. With 5 bases clipped from V and 2 bases from J, the junction kept 15 bases outside the gene matches. This CDR3 is built from 18 residues. From germline, CDR1 is SEHNR and CDR2 FQNEAQ (reference sequence). The CDR3, as DNA: TGTGCCAGCAGCAAGTGGGAGGGCGGGGGAAAGACCTACAATGAGCAGTTCTTC. This gives the protein CASSKWEGGGKTYNEQFF.

J is TRBJ2-7 and V is TRBV10-3; 7 nucleotides align to TRBD2. After removal of 7 bases from V and 2 bases from J, the junction contained 5 bases not matched to a gene. The V gene's germline CDR1 is ENHRY and CDR2 SYGVKD. This CDR3 spans 13 amino acids. The CDR3 DNA follows: TGTGCCATCACTAAGGGAGGGACCTACGAGCAGTACTTC. It translates to CAITKGGTYEQYF.

This chain links TRBV19 with TRBJ1-1; D is unresolved. Per the germline V gene, CDR1 is LNHDA and CDR2 is SQIVND (reference sequence). Trimming cost V 3 bases and J 0 bases, with 11 bases left between them. The CDR3 loop spans 15 amino acids. CDR3 loop: CASSISLGMNTEAFF. CDR3 bases: TGTGCCAGTAGTATCTCCCTAGGAATGAACACTGAAGCTTTCTTT. Complete variable domain (other parts from reference TRBV19 and TRBJ1-1): DGGITQSPKYLFRKEGQNVTLSCEQNLNHDAMYWYRQDPGQGLRLIYYSQIVNDFQKGDIAEGYSVSREKKESFPLTVTSAQKNPTAFYLCASSISLGMNTEAFFGQGTRLTVV.

The chain uses TRBV10-3 and TRBJ2-3, with 10 nucleotides matching TRBD2. This CDR3 has 14 residues. V lost 10 bases and J lost 8; bases outside the gene matches: 12. Germline CDR1 and CDR2: ENHRY and SYGVKD. The CDR3 region is CATDSGGHMGTQYF. The CDR3 nucleotides read TGTGCCACGGATAGCGGGGGGCATATGGGTACGCAGTATTTT.

The chain uses TRBV18 and TRBJ1-3; 7 bases fit TRBD1. Germline CDR1 KGHSH, CDR2 LQKENI. V was pared by 4 bases and J by 2 bases, with 5 bases of the junction left unmatched. CDR3 length: 15 amino acids. CDR3: CASSQGTEAGNTIYF. The CDR3 nucleotides read TGTGCCAGCTCACAAGGGACAGAGGCTGGAAACACCATATATTTT.

This rearrangement joins TRBV7-8 to TRBJ1-1; 7 bases match TRBD1. Germline CDR1 SGHVS, CDR2 FQNEAQ. The CDR3 is 19 amino acids. The J segment lost 4 bases and the V segment lost 2 bases, leaving 19 bases of the junction unmatched. CDR3 DNA sequence: TGTGCCAGCAGCTTAATTGGTTGGGACAGCCCATTTCCGATCACTGAAGCTTTCTTT. Translated, it gives CASSLIGWDSPFPITEAFF.

The rearrangement links TRBV7-9 to TRBJ2-7, with a possible D match to TRBD1 (6 bases). This CDR3 is 14 amino acids long. Trimming removed 1 base at V and 2 bases at J, with 9 bases between. CDR1 is SEHNR, CDR2 FQNEAQ, per germline (reference sequence). Here the CDR3 reads CASSLVRGAYEQYF. In DNA, the CDR3 is TGTGCCAGCAGCTTAGTCAGGGGAGCCTACGAGCAGTACTTC.